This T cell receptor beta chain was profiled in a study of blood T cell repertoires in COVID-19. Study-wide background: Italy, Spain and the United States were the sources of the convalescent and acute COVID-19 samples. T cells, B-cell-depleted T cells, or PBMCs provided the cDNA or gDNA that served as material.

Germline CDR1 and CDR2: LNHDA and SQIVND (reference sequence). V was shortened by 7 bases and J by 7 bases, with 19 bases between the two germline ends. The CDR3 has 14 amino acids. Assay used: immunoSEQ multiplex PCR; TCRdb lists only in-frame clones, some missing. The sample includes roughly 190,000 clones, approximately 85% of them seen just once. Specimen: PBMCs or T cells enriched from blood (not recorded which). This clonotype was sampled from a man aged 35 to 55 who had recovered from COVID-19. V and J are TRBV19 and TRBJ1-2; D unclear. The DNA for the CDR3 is TGTGCCAGTAAGGTAGGCGGGCCTGCTGGTGGCTACACCTTC. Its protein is CASKVGGPAGGYTF.